This is a list of T cell receptor beta chains from one sample in a study of cytomegalovirus exposure and HLA in healthy donors. Here immunoSEQ multiplex PCR was the method, and the copy in TCRdb shows in-frame clones only, minus some. The repertoire holds around 190,000 clones, roughly 86% seen once, with roughly 3.1% in the top ten. Source material: PBMCs. These receptors all come from a man aged 35 to 55 in good health and CMV-seropositive. CDR3s include the opening cysteine and the closing phenylalanine or tryptophan. D genes are given only for firm matches. Size is stated for part of the rows, as once, few or many counts, or as a class when the clone is expanded.

j_call d_call clone_size v_call cdr3_aa cdr3_nt
TRBJ2-5 TRBD1 NA TRBV7-9 CASSGRQGGEETQYF TGTGCCAGCAGCGGTCGACAGGGTGGGGAAGAGACCCAGTACTTC
TRBJ1-1 NA NA TRBV19 CASSGLTEAFF TGTGCCAGTAGTGGGCTCACTGAAGCTTTCTTT
TRBJ2-1 TRBD2 NA TRBV29-1 CSVEWAGRGNEQFF TGCAGCGTTGAATGGGCAGGGAGGGGCAATGAGCAGTTCTTC
TRBJ1-5 TRBD1 NA TRBV6-6 CASSTDRVRAQPQHF TGTGCCAGCAGTACCGACAGGGTGAGGGCTCAGCCCCAGCATTTT
TRBJ2-4 NA NA TRBV6-1 CASSEWSGRVSAKNIQYF TGTGCCAGCAGTGAATGGTCGGGCAGGGTCAGCGCCAAAAACATTCAGTACTTC
TRBJ1-2 TRBD1 NA TRBV27 CASSSRQGAAYGYTF TGTGCCAGCAGTTCACGACAGGGGGCTGCCTATGGCTACACCTTC
TRBJ2-1 TRBD2 NA TRBV30 CAWSVTSGRGHNEQFF TGTGCCTGGAGTGTGACTAGCGGGAGGGGTCACAATGAGCAGTTCTTC
TRBJ2-1 TRBD2 NA TRBV7-3 CASSSRLAGGNEQFF TGTGCCAGCAGCTCCCGACTAGCGGGGGGAAATGAGCAGTTCTTC
TRBJ1-3 NA few TRBV7-9 CASSLQAFSGNTIYF TGTGCCAGCAGCTTACAGGCGTTCTCTGGAAACACCATATATTTT
TRBJ1-5 TRBD1 NA TRBV19 CASSIGNSGQLNQPQHF TGTGCCAGTAGTATCGGGAATTCGGGACAGTTAAATCAGCCCCAGCATTTT